This TCR beta chain was obtained from a study of T cells after yellow fever vaccination. Whole-study results and caveats: The secondary response showed a weaker magnitude and a faster peak, day 5 versus 15. Only a minor proportion of clonotypes was detected across both CD4 and CD8 compartments.

On this clonotype itself: The antigen is undetermined.

Germline CDR1 reads SEHNR; CDR2 reads FQNEAQ (reference sequence). CDR3 length: 12 residues. V lost 4 bases and J 5 bases, leaving 9 bases between the germline ends. They built TCR cDNA with 5'RACE template switching, a step that put in a universal primer site and UMIs. Each CDR3 protein is one row after TCRdb ran MiXCR on the 5' RACE reads. The table has roughly 74,000 distinct CDR3 sequences, more than 5.5% seen once. This TCR derives from a man aged 18 to 29 who received the YFV17D yellow fever vaccine. The source was CD8+ T cells sorted from PBMCs, collected more than 4 days after the first yellow fever vaccination. This chain uses TRBV7-9 with TRBJ2-7; D may be TRBD2 (5 bases). The DNA of the CDR3 is TGTGCCAGCAGCTCCGGGGTGAACGAGCAGTACTTC. Encoded protein: CASSSGVNEQYF. Full variable domain (remainder filled in from reference TRBV7-9 and TRBJ2-7): DTGVSQNPRHKITKRGQNVTFRCDPISEHNRLYWYRQTLGQGPEFLTYFQNEAQLEKSRLLSDRFSAERPKGSFSTLEIQRTEQGDSAMYLCASSSGVNEQYFGPGTRLTVT.